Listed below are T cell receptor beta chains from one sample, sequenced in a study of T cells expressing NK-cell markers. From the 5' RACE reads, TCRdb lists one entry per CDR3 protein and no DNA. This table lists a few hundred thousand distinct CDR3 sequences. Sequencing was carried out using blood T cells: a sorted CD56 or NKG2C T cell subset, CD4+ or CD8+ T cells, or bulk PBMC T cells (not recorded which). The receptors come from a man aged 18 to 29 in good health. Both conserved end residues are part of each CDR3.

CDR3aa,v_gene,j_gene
CSGASDNTGELFF,TRBV20-1,TRBJ2-2
CASSQTRANVLTF,TRBV3-1,TRBJ2-6
CASSVGGRGQETQYF,TRBV9,TRBJ2-5
CASSDTPYGYTF,TRBV12-3/TRBV12-4,TRBJ1-2
CASSFRVGNVAGRSYEQYF,TRBV7-2,TRBJ2-7
CASSSVKGGGDTQYF,TRBV11-2,TRBJ2-3
CSVERKRGGNEQYF,TRBV29-1,TRBJ2-7
CASSLVPGTSPLHF,TRBV5-5,TRBJ1-6
CASSKGRRSTDTQYF,TRBV12-3/TRBV12-4,TRBJ2-3
CAWSKNRDSTYIEAFF,TRBV30,TRBJ1-1
CASSSPRFRADTQYF,TRBV4-1,TRBJ2-3
CASSLGLVLAGGNEQFF,TRBV7-2,TRBJ2-1
CATSEAGQGYYEQYF,TRBV24-1,TRBJ2-7
CASSPLITPFAASEDTQYF,TRBV18,TRBJ2-3
CASSSARQGVISYNEQFF,TRBV28,TRBJ2-1
CASRKPGPANTEAFF,TRBV12-3/TRBV12-4,TRBJ1-1
CASSYRGRTDTQYF,TRBV12-3/TRBV12-4,TRBJ2-3
CSAALTGAYGYTF,TRBV20-1,TRBJ1-2
CASSASGTSDTQYF,TRBV5-4,TRBJ2-3
CASSQGSGGGVSTDTQYF,TRBV4-3,TRBJ2-3
CASSPLDRSLTF,TRBV9,TRBJ2-6
CASSTPGLAGGWFF,TRBV12-3/TRBV12-4,TRBJ2-1
CASSLGLSSYEQYF,TRBV7-6,TRBJ2-7
CASSLYHLGQVKNQPQHF,TRBV12-3/TRBV12-4,TRBJ1-5
CASSLFLANSETQYF,TRBV7-9,TRBJ2-5
CASSQEGLAAPNIQYF,TRBV3-1,TRBJ2-4
CASSLGTGANVLTF,TRBV7-8,TRBJ2-6
CASQGGTSSYNEQFF,TRBV28,TRBJ2-1
CASTATGTNYGYTF,TRBV5-1,TRBJ1-2
CASSSGTTNTGELFF,TRBV12-3/TRBV12-4,TRBJ2-2
CASSLGGGGDTQYF,TRBV12-3/TRBV12-4,TRBJ2-3
CASSLDSGSYNEQFF,TRBV7-8,TRBJ2-1
CASSSSGMNTEAFF,TRBV5-1,TRBJ1-1
CASSSHPQRGPQTYNEQFF,TRBV7-8,TRBJ2-1
CSARAIRGSRTDTQYF,TRBV20-1,TRBJ2-3
CASGSGQEGVGEKLFF,TRBV5-1,TRBJ1-4
CAISESGGETQYF,TRBV10-3,TRBJ2-5